Detailed here is one T cell receptor beta chain. Profiling relied on immunoSEQ multiplex PCR, and the TCRdb table lists in-frame clones only, not all of them. The profile shows a few hundred thousand clones, around 81% of them singletons. These data come from a study of blood T cell repertoires in COVID-19. Specimen: peripheral blood. This sequence originates from a human donor in a cohort sampled during active COVID-19.

CDR3 sequence reads: CASRSPLETQYF. The CDR3 coding sequence is TGTGCCAGTAGAAGCCCACTCGAGACCCAGTACTTC. The chain links TRBV19 to TRBJ2-5, with D unclear. Germline values: CDR1 LNHDA, CDR2 SQIVND (reference sequence). The CDR3 runs 12 residues. Trimming cost V 6 bases and J 5 bases, with 10 bases left between them. The whole variable domain, filled in from reference TRBV19 and TRBJ2-5, reads DGGITQSPKYLFRKEGQNVTLSCEQNLNHDAMYWYRQDPGQGLRLIYYSQIVNDFQKGDIAEGYSVSREKKESFPLTVTSAQKNPTAFYLCASRSPLETQYFGPGTRLLVL.